These 7 T cell receptor beta chains came from one sample sequenced in a study of spatial heterogeneity in lung cancer. From the 5' RACE reads, TCRdb called clonotypes with MiXCR, one entry per CDR3 protein. The profile shows more than 95,000 distinct CDR3 sequences, about 12% of them singletons. Regarding time point: blood at routine non-recurrence follow-up after resection. The sequenced material consisted of unsorted whole RNA from tumor, nontumor lung or frozen PBMC. The material was PBMCs, obtained at follow-up. The receptors stem from a male donor with early-stage non-small cell lung cancer.

This clonotype has ten or more counts. V gene TRBV27 combines with J gene TRBJ2-2, with TRBD2 identical over 10 bases. Trimming removed 4 bases from V and 2 bases from J; junction bases left unmatched: 4. This CDR3 is built from 16 residues. CDR1 is MNHEY, CDR2 SMNVEV, per germline (reference sequence). The CDR3 reads CASSSWTSGNTGELFF. The CDR3 coding sequence is TGTGCCAGCAGTTCCTGGACTAGCGGAAACACCGGGGAGCTGTTTTTT.

The chain combines TRBV19 with TRBJ2-6; no reliable D call. This CDR3 contains 13 residues. V dropped 5 bases and J dropped 0 bases, with 2 bases sitting between them. In germline, CDR1 is LNHDA, CDR2 SQIVND (reference sequence). Here the CDR3 reads CASSDSGANVLTF. CDR3 DNA sequence: TGTGCCAGTAGTGACTCTGGGGCCAACGTCCTGACTTTC.

The chain has TRBV5-1 and TRBJ2-3; 11 positions agree with TRBD2. The germline V gene has CDR1 SGHRS and CDR2 YFSETQ. V was clipped by 3 bases and J by 0 bases; unmatched bases: 9. The CDR3 runs to 18 residues. The CDR3 sequence is CASSSLAGGRPSTDTQYF. CDR3 bases: TGCGCCAGCAGCTCCCTAGCGGGGGGTCGACCTAGCACAGATACGCAGTATTTT. Full variable domain (remainder filled in from reference TRBV5-1 and TRBJ2-3): KAGVTQTPRYLIKTRGQQVTLSCSPISGHRSVSWYQQTPGQGLQFLFEYFSETQRNKGNFPGRFSGRQFSNSRSEMNVSTLELGDSALYLCASSSLAGGRPSTDTQYFGPGTRLTVL.

The genes are TRBV28 and TRBJ1-5; TRBD1 agrees at 7 bases. This CDR3 spans 15 amino acids. V lost 6 bases and J lost 1; bases outside the gene matches: 6. CDR1 is MDHEN and CDR2 is SYDVKM in the germline V gene. The CDR3 loop reads CASRSGGRSNQPQHF. In nucleotides, the CDR3 is TGTGCCAGCAGATCAGGGGGGAGAAGCAATCAGCCCCAGCATTTT. Full variable domain (missing parts from reference TRBV28 and TRBJ1-5): DVKVTQSSRYLVKRTGEKVFLECVQDMDHENMFWYRQDPGLGLRLIYFSYDVKMKEKGDIPEGYSVSREKKERFSLILESASTNQTSMYLCASRSGGRSNQPQHFGDGTRLSIL.

This clonotype has at least ten counts. The rearrangement uses TRBV6-2 or TRBV6-3 and TRBJ2-3; D could derive from TRBD1 or TRBD2 (6 bases each). This CDR3 region has 15 residues. The germline V gene encodes CDR1 MNHEY and CDR2 SVGEGT. The V end was cut by 2 bases, the J end by 6 bases, with 15 bases between. The CDR3 bases are TGTGCCAGCAGTTACGTCCGGGGGCGTCCGGATACGCAGTATTTT. Protein product: CASSYVRGRPDTQYF.

V usage is TRBV9 and J usage is TRBJ2-5; 9 nucleotides line up with TRBD2. Per germline, CDR1 SGDLS and CDR2 YYNGEE. There are 15 residues in the CDR3. Trimming at V came to 0 bases and at J to 5 bases, leaving 5 bases not matched to a gene. In nucleotides, the CDR3 is TGTGCCAGCAGCGTAGCTAGCGGGGCTTGGGAGACCCAGTACTTC. Translated, it gives CASSVASGAWETQYF.

The V call is TRBV24-1, the J call TRBJ2-5, with 9 bases that match TRBD1. The germline V gene has CDR1 KGHDR and CDR2 SFDVKD. V shed 0 bases, J shed 0 bases, and the junction held 1 base outside the gene matches. This CDR3 is built from 16 residues. CDR3 sequence: CATSDLGQGYQETQYF. Here the CDR3 DNA reads TGTGCCACCAGTGATTTGGGACAGGGGTACCAAGAGACCCAGTACTTC.